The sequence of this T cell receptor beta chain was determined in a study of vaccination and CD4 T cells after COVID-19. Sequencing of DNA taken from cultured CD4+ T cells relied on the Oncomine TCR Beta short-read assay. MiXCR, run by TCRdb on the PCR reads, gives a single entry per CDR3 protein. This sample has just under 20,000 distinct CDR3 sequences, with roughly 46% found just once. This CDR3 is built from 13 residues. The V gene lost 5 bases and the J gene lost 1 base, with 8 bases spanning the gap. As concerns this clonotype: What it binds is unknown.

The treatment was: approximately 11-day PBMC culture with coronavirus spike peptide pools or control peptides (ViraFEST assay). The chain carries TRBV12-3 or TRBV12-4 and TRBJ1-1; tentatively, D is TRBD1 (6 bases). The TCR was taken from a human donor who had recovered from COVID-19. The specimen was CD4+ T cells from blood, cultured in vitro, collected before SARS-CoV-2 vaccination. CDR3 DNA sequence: TGTGCCAGCAGTGCGGGACAGAACACTGAAGCTTTCTTT. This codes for CASSAGQNTEAFF.